This TCR beta chain was observed in a study of T cell repertoires in cytomegalovirus infection. Study details: Epitope selection comprised recently identified HLA-C-restricted CMV epitopes and well-studied HLA-B-restricted CMV epitopes. Shared public TCR beta signatures pointed to both CMV infection and a matching HLA type. Study-wide findings and caveats: HLA-C-restricted TCR beta clonotypes specific for CMV led the ex vivo response.

V was trimmed by 3 bases and J by 10 bases, leaving 13 bases between them. The CDR3 extends over 13 amino acids. From germline, CDR1 is MNHEY and CDR2 SMNVEV (reference sequence). TCRdb redid the calling of the reads with MiXCR, one entry per CDR3 protein. The sample consists of 100,000 to 120,000 distinct CDR3 sequences, 30% to 35% of them appearing once. Concerning this clonotype itself: Antigen specificity is unknown.

The sample consisted of CD8+ T cells from cultured PBMCs, taken from culture after CMV antigen stimulation. The receptor was isolated from a human donor in good health (CMV status not recorded). Some clones in this sample may be carry-over from other donors' samples. The gene calls are TRBV27 and TRBJ2-1; D remains unclear. In DNA form, the CDR3 reads TGTGCCAGCAGTTTCCAGTCGGGTGGGGAGCAGTTCTTC. As protein: CASSFQSGGEQFF.